The T cell receptor (beta chain) described here comes from a study of graft-versus-host responses after intestinal transplantation. This clone was picked up a small number of times. Its antigen is not identified. Sequenced by immunoSEQ multiplex PCR; TCRdb stores in-frame clones only, minus some. Altogether 30,000 or so clones are present, roughly 80% being singletons, with the ten largest covering around 20%. V shed 5 bases, J shed 0 bases, and the junction held 7 bases outside the gene matches. Germline values: CDR1 SGHDT, CDR2 YYEEEE. The CDR3 contains 15 residues. This sequence originates from a human donor who received an intestinal transplant. Sequences were derived from unstimulated CD8+ T cells sorted from spleen or lymph node cells, sampled before intestinal transplant. The chain recombines TRBV5-6 with TRBJ2-7, with 8 bases lining up with TRBD2. The CDR3 spells CASRGGGRSSYEQYF. In nucleotides, the CDR3 is TGTGCCAGCAGGGGCGGGGGGCGTAGCTCCTACGAGCAGTACTTC.